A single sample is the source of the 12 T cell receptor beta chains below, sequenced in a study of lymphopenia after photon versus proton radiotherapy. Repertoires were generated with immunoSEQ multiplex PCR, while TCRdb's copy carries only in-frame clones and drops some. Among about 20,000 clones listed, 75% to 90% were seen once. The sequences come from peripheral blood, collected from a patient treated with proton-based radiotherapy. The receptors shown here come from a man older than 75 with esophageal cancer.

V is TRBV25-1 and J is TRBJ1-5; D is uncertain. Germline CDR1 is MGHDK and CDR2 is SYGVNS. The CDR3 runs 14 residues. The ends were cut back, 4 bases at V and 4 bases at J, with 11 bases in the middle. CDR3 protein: CASSVFSLNQPQHF. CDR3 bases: TGTGCCAGCAGTGTTTTTAGCCTAAATCAGCCCCAGCATTTT. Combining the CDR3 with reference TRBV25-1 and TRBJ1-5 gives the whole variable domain EADIYQTPRYLVIGTGKKITLECSQTMGHDKMYWYQQDPGMELHLIHYSYGVNSTEKGDLSSESTVSRIRTEHFPLTLESARPSHTSQYLCASSVFSLNQPQHFGDGTRLSIL.

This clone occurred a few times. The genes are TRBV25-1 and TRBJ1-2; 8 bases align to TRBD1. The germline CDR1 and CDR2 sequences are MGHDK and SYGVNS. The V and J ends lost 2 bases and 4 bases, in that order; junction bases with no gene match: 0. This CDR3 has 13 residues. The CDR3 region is CASSEGTGYGYTF. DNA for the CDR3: TGTGCCAGCAGTGAAGGGACAGGCTATGGCTACACCTTC.

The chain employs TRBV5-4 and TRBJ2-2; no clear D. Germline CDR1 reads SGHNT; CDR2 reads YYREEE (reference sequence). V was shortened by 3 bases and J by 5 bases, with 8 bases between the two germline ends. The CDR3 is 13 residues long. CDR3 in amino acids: CASSSPGTGELFF. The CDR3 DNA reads TGTGCCAGCAGCTCTCCTGGGACCGGGGAGCTGTTTTTT.

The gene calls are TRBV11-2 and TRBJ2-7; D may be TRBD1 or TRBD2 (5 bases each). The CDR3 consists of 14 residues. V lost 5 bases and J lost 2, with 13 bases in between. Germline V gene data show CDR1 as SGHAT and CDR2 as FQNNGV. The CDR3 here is CASSPGGSTYEQYF. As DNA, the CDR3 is TGTGCCAGCAGCCCTGGGGGATCCACCTACGAGCAGTACTTC.

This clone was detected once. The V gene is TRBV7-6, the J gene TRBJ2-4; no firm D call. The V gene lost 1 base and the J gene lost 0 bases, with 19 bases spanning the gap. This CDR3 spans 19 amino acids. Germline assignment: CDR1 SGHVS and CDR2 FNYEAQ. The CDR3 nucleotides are TGTGCCAGCAGCTTAGATCTGGGGTTTAAAGCCATAGCCAAAAACATTCAGTACTTC. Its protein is CASSLDLGFKAIAKNIQYF.

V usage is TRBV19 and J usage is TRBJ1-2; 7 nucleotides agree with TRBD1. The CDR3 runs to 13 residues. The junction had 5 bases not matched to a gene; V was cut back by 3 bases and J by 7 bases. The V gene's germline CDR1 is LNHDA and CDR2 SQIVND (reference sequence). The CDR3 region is CASSIGTVPGYTF. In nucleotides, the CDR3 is TGTGCCAGTAGTATCGGGACAGTTCCTGGCTACACCTTC.

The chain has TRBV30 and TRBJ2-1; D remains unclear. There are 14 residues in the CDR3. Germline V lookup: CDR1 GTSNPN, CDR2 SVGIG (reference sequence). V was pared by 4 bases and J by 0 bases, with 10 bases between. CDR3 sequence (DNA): TGTGCCTGGACTCCTGGGTCCTCCTACAATGAGCAGTTCTTC. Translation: CAWTPGSSYNEQFF.

The CDR3 here is CASSPGAGQGAKNIQYF. The CDR3 coding sequence is TGCGCCAGCAGCCCGGGGGCTGGGCAGGGAGCCAAAAACATTCAGTACTTC. This chain joins TRBV4-1 and TRBJ2-4; perhaps D is TRBD1 or TRBD2 (6 bases each). The germline gives CDR1 MGHRA, CDR2 YSYEKL. The ends were cut back, 4 bases at V and 0 bases at J, with 16 bases in the middle. The CDR3 is 17 amino acids.

CDR3 protein: CASRDRTENTEAFF. CDR3 sequence (DNA): TGTGCCAGTCGGGACAGAACCGAGAACACTGAAGCTTTCTTT. The genes are TRBV6-5 and TRBJ1-1; 7 nucleotides match TRBD1. The CDR3 sequence is 14 residues long. The V and J ends lost 9 bases and 1 base, in that order; junction bases with no gene match: 8. Germline CDR1 reads MNHEY; CDR2 reads SVGAGI.

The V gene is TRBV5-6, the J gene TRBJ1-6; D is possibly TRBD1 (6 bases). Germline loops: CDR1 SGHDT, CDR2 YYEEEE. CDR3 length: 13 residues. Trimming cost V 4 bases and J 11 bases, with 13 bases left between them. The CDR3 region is CASSPNRDPPLHF. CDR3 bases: TGTGCCAGCAGCCCCAACAGGGATCCACCCCTCCACTTT.

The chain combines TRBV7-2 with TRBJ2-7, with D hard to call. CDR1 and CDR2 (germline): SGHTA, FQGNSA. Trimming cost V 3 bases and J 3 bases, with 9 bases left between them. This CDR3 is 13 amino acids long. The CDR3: CASSLRPSYEQYF. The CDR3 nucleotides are TGTGCCAGCAGCTTGCGCCCGAGCTACGAGCAGTACTTC.

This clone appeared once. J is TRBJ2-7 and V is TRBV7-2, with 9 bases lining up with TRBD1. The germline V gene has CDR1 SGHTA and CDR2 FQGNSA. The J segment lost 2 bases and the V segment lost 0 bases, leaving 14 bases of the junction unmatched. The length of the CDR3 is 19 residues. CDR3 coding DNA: TGTGCCAGCAGCTTAGCGTCTCACCGAACAGGACAGGGGCCCTACGAGCAGTACTTC. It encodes CASSLASHRTGQGPYEQYF.